This entry lists 15 T cell receptor beta chains sequenced from one sample in a study of cytotoxic CD8 clonotypes in ibrutinib-treated CLL. The table came from immunoSEQ multiplex PCR; TCRdb's copy has only in-frame clones and leaves some out. The data show roughly 15,000 clones, under 65% seen once. The sample here was PBMCs, taken at an approximately 26-month disease-progression time point, from a patient treated with ibrutinib. The receptor set was obtained from a human donor with chronic lymphocytic leukemia.

The chain has TRBV5-1 and TRBJ2-5; 9 bases fit TRBD1. The germline CDR1 and CDR2 sequences are SGHRS and YFSETQ. V was clipped by 3 bases and J by 1 base; unmatched bases: 16. The CDR3 consists of 19 residues. CDR3 DNA sequence: TGCGCCAGCAGCTCCCAAATGAGGTCCACAGGGGGCCCCCAAGAGACCCAGTACTTC. It translates to CASSSQMRSTGGPQETQYF.

The chain has TRBV7-9 and TRBJ1-1; D gene ambiguous. The V and J ends lost 3 bases and 6 bases respectively, with 8 bases between them. Germline values: CDR1 SEHNR, CDR2 FQNEAQ (reference sequence). The length of the CDR3 is 12 residues. CDR3 nucleotides: TGTGCCAGCAGCTTTATGAGGCCTGAAGCTTTCTTT. Encoded protein: CASSFMRPEAFF.

V gene TRBV4-2 combines with J gene TRBJ1-6, with unresolved D. The CDR3 extends over 18 amino acids. CDR1 and CDR2 (germline): LGHNA, YNFKEQ. V was pared by 3 bases and J by 0 bases, with 15 bases between. In DNA, the CDR3 is TGTGCCAGCAGCCAGACACCGGGTTCTAGCTCCTATAATTCACCCCTCCACTTT. This encodes CASSQTPGSSSYNSPLHF.

The V and J genes are TRBV27 and TRBJ2-2; D ambiguous. Germline V CDR1 and CDR2: MNHEY, SMNVEV (reference sequence). V lost 4 bases and J 3 bases, leaving 9 bases between the germline ends. The CDR3 length is 14 residues. CDR3 DNA: TGTGCCAGCAGTTCCGGGTCGCACACCGGGGAGCTGTTTTTT. Translated: CASSSGSHTGELFF.

The chain employs TRBV9 and TRBJ1-4; 7 nucleotides agree with TRBD1. Germline V gene sequence: CDR1 SGDLS, CDR2 YYNGEE. CDR3 size: 15 residues. With V trimmed by 3 bases and J by 5 bases, 7 bases remained unmatched. CDR3 loop: CASSASSGGNEKLFF. CDR3 DNA sequence: TGTGCCAGCAGCGCCTCGTCAGGGGGGAATGAAAAACTGTTTTTT.

The chain links TRBV5-1 to TRBJ2-3; 9 nucleotides agree with TRBD2. The CDR3 runs 16 residues. The J segment lost 3 bases and the V segment lost 3 bases, leaving 8 bases of the junction unmatched. CDR1 SGHRS and CDR2 YFSETQ come from the germline V gene. CDR3 sequence: CASSWAIAGVTDTQYF. The CDR3 DNA reads TGCGCCAGCAGCTGGGCCATAGCGGGGGTTACAGATACGCAGTATTTT.

This rearrangement joins TRBV2 to TRBJ2-7, with a tentative D call TRBD1 (6 bases). The V gene's germline CDR1 is SNHLY and CDR2 FYNNEI. This CDR3 comprises 13 residues. V was trimmed by 7 bases and J by 1 base, leaving 11 bases between them. The CDR3 reads CASMGALSYEQYF. The CDR3 nucleotides are TGTGCCAGCATGGGGGCCCTTTCCTACGAGCAGTACTTC.

J is TRBJ1-1 and V is TRBV19; 9 bases map to TRBD1. The length of the CDR3 is 15 residues. Unmatched junction bases numbered 11, after V lost 7 bases and J lost 5 bases. Germline V gene data show CDR1 as LNHDA and CDR2 as SQIVND (reference sequence). CDR3 amino acids: CASTDMTGGSTEAFF. The CDR3 DNA is TGTGCCAGTACAGATATGACAGGGGGGAGTACTGAAGCTTTCTTT.

V and J are TRBV2 and TRBJ1-5; 7 bases match TRBD1. Germline-derived CDR1 and CDR2 are SNHLY and FYNNEI. This CDR3 comprises 15 residues. V shed 3 bases, J shed 3 bases, and the junction held 5 bases outside the gene matches. CDR3 bases: TGTGCCAGCAGTGACCGGGACAGCTTCAATCAGCCCCAGCATTTT. This encodes CASSDRDSFNQPQHF.

The chain links TRBV15 to TRBJ2-3, with TRBD2 as a possible D gene (6 bases). V was clipped by 1 base and J by 0 bases, with 11 bases between them. The CDR3 sequence is 16 residues long. From germline, CDR1 is LNHNV and CDR2 YYDKDF (reference sequence). The CDR3 region has the DNA TGTGCCACCAGCAGAGTAATAGGGACTAGCACAGATACGCAGTATTTT. This encodes CATSRVIGTSTDTQYF.

A remark on this clone: One end of the junction fails to match germline, which may point to a read error. This sequence joins TRBV5-6 and TRBJ2-7; possibly TRBD1 or TRBD2 for D (6 bases each). Germline lookup yields CDR1 SGHDT and CDR2 YYEEEE. The CDR3 extends over 12 amino acids. CDR3 DNA sequence: TGTGCCAGCAGCCTAACCGGGGGCCGGGCCGACTTC. Translating gives CASSLTGGRADF.

This chain joins TRBV29-1 and TRBJ1-2, with TRBD1 identical over 7 bases. The CDR3 spans 13 residues. V shed 7 bases, J shed 7 bases, and the junction held 12 bases outside the gene matches. Germline CDR1 is SQVTM and CDR2 is ANQGSEA. CDR3 protein: CSATPENRGGYTF. The CDR3 region has the DNA TGCAGCGCTACACCCGAAAACAGGGGTGGCTACACCTTC.

This chain joins TRBV2 and TRBJ2-5; TRBD1 agrees at 9 bases. CDR3 length: 14 amino acids. Per germline, CDR1 SNHLY and CDR2 FYNNEI. V lost 4 bases, J lost 9 bases, and 9 bases stayed unmatched. CDR3 nucleotide sequence: TGTGCCAGCAGTGTACAGGGGGCAGCGAGGGCCCAGTACTTC. It yields the protein CASSVQGAARAQYF.

This clone was observed a handful of times. The chain carries TRBV9 and TRBJ1-3; D may be TRBD1 (5 bases). Per germline, CDR1 SGDLS and CDR2 YYNGEE. V was trimmed by 4 bases and J by 0 bases, leaving 14 bases between them. The CDR3 covers 16 residues. CDR3 region: CASSRDSSSSGNTIYF. Written as DNA, the CDR3 is TGTGCCAGCAGCCGCGACAGTTCTTCCTCTGGAAACACCATATATTTT.

The J gene is TRBJ1-4, the V gene TRBV11-2; D ambiguous. There are 16 residues in the CDR3. The germline V gene encodes CDR1 SGHAT and CDR2 FQNNGV. Deletions cut 0 bases from V and 0 bases from J, with 8 bases between. The CDR3 loop reads CASSLEGISTNEKLFF. CDR3 sequence (DNA): TGTGCCAGCAGCTTAGAGGGGATTTCAACTAATGAAAAACTGTTTTTT. The complete variable domain, with remaining parts taken from reference TRBV11-2 and TRBJ1-4, reads EAGVAQSPRYKIIEKRQSVAFWCNPISGHATLYWYQQILGQGPKLLIQFQNNGVVDDSQLPKDRFSAERLKGVDSTLKIQPAKLEDSAVYLCASSLEGISTNEKLFFGSGTQLSVL.